This T cell receptor (beta chain) was observed in a study of Graves' ophthalmopathy and Graves' hyperthyroidism (dated by TCRdb to the late 2010s). With regard to the full study: Peripheral blood was collected at initial diagnosis, before any treatment. TCR beta repertoire signatures were used to distinguish Graves' ophthalmopathy from Graves' hyperthyroidism and to predict progression to ophthalmopathy. In total, some 130 blood samples were TCR-sequenced: 43 ophthalmopathy, approximately 75 hyperthyroidism and around 17 hyperthyroidism-to-ophthalmopathy patients. To explore V-J signatures distinguishing ophthalmopathy from hyperthyroidism, a discovery set of under 110 patients (around 44 ophthalmopathy, over 55 stable hyperthyroidism) was enrolled. An independent validation cohort comprised some 19 hyperthyroidism patients and 15 to 17 patients who later progressed from hyperthyroidism to ophthalmopathy. In roughly 6 hyperthyroidism patients, T-cell repertoires of thyroid tissue and blood were compared. Following sampling, methimazole starting at 30 mg daily was administered to hyperthyroidism patients, and high-dose intravenous methylprednisolone was administered to ophthalmopathy patients.

Ophthalmopathy patients were characterized by moderately to severely active disease, a Clinical Activity Score of at least 3, a NOSPECS grade of at least 4, and a disease duration under 3 months. Patients with other autoimmune diseases, uncontrolled infections, pregnancy or lactation were excluded. Clinical symptoms, serum thyroxine, TRAb, thyroid ultrasound and orbital computed tomography formed the basis of the diagnosis. PBMCs were isolated from about 10 ml of fresh peripheral blood by Ficoll-Paque density gradient centrifugation. Total RNA was extracted with Trizol reagent and quality-checked on an Agilent 2100 Bioanalyzer. Results the study describes overall, beyond this receptor: Most expanded thyroid clonotypes with frequency above 0.001 were also detected in blood, suggesting blood repertoires may reflect the thyroid immune response. Sample size was not predetermined statistically, and investigators were not blinded to group allocation. The 13-signature model separated ophthalmopathy from stable hyperthyroidism with approximately 90% sensitivity and around 81% specificity in cross-validation, and 80%/75% in the test set. In validation, the model predicted ophthalmopathy progression with about 70% sensitivity and approximately 78% specificity; around twelve predicted patients were CT-confirmed with GO in a median of approximately six months.

For repertoire sequencing, the TCR beta CDR3 regions were amplified from RNA transcripts. A first-round RT-PCR used HTBI primers with the Qiagen OneStep RT-PCR kit, followed by a second-round multiplex PCR, size selection and purification. The libraries underwent paired-end sequencing with 100 bp reads on an Illumina HiSeq2000. On the authors' methods: SOAPnuke was used to process the reads, removing any read that contained adapters or uncalled bases, had a mean Phred below 15, or lacked an exact match to the constant primer or identifier. High-quality paired reads were merged with COPE v1.2.5. Each unique nucleotide sequence was treated as a clonotype, and MiTCR v1.1 was used to align the clonotypes to the IMGT TRB V, D and J references. The analysis was limited to V-J combinations with a frequency above 0.0001, which together covered over 98% of repertoires. A TCR clonal expansion and chaos score per V-J combination was defined as the ratio of F50 clonal expansion to chaos observed in the TCRdist matrix. Features were reduced by Welch's t-statistics and random forest to around 13 V-J combinations, which fed a naive Bayes classifier. Thyroid-blood repertoire similarity was quantified with the Morisita-Horn index. TCRdb reprocessing: public reads trimmed at Q25 with fastp, clones called with MiXCR, in-frame beta chains kept. Identical CDR3 proteins give one entry, which carries the most common genes and DNA. TCRdb's processing, not the authors', yielded these V and J calls. Counted in this sample were about 640,000 distinct CDR3 sequences; under 50% of them appeared once. The biggest ten clones account for over 2.5% of the sample.

As concerns this clonotype: There is no known antigen for this receptor. The input lacks base qualities; no much larger clone sits a single base away.

Relative to germline, V is 5 bases shorter and J is 2 bases shorter, with 18 bases between their ends. The CDR3 starts with the cysteine, ends with the phenylalanine, and has 17 residues. The retained sequence is limited to the CDR3, 51 bases, with the frame set at the first base. This chain joins TRBV12-3 or TRBV12-4 to TRBJ2-2, and possibly TRBD2, on 5 matching bases. The source is an adult man with Graves' ophthalmopathy. Sequences were obtained from peripheral blood. The nucleotide sequence reads as follows: TGTGCCAGCAGTCACCGGTCGGGGAGACTAAACACCGGGGAGCTGTTTTTT. Its product reads: CASSHRSGRLNTGELFF.